This note documents a single T cell receptor (beta chain) sequence. The CDR3 covers 13 residues. Germline V gene data show CDR1 as SGHVS and CDR2 as FQNEAQ. Trimming shortened V by 4 bases and J by 1 base, and 7 bases separated the two germline ends. This table comes from immunoSEQ multiplex PCR, and its TCRdb copy is limited to in-frame clones, with some not included. The top ten clones hold about 20% of a sample with over 100,000 clones, 65% to 90% of them seen once. The data stem from a study of T cell responses to AZD1222 COVID-19 vaccine. The rearrangement links TRBV7-8 to TRBJ1-1, with D perhaps matching TRBD1 (5 bases). This material consisted of peripheral blood, taken on day 0 of AZD1222 vaccination. This TCR came from an adult in good health. This chain's CDR3 is CASSSQGNTEAFF. CDR3 bases: TGTGCCAGCAGCTCCCAGGGGAACACTGAAGCTTTCTTT.